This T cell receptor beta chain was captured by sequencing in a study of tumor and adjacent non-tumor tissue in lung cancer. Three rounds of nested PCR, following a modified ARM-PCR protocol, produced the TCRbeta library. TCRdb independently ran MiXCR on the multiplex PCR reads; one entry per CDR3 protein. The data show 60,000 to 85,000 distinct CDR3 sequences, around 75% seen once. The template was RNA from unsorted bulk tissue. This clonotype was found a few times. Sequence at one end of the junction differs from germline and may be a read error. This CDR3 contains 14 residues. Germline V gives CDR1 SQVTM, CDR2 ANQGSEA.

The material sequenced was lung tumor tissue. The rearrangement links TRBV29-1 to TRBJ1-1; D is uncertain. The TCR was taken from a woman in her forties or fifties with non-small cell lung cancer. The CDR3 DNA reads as TGCAGCGTTGAGGCCCTGCAGGCTTACACTGGAGCTTTCTTT. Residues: CSVEALQAYTGAFF.